What follows are 32 T cell receptor beta chains derived from one specimen sequenced in a study of a mutant IDH1 vaccine in newly diagnosed glioma. Some clones are missing from TCRdb's copy, which holds only in-frame ones; the method was immunoSEQ multiplex PCR. The table lists 40,000 to 45,000 clones, roughly four fifths of them singletons. These receptors have no identified antigens. Described time point: week 35, safety follow-up. Doses consisted of 300 ug of mutant IDH1 20-mer peptide each, paired with topical imiquimod. Sequencing used PBMCs, obtained from a glioma patient whose treatment included an IDH1 peptide vaccine. The receptors come from a woman between 45 and 65 years old with glioma.

This clone was recorded only once. V gene TRBV30 combines with J gene TRBJ1-1, with D possibly being TRBD1 (5 bases). The V and J ends lost 2 bases and 1 base respectively, with 11 bases between them. Germline CDR1 GTSNPN, CDR2 SVGIG (reference sequence). This CDR3 is 14 amino acids long. The CDR3 DNA is TGTGCCTGGAGTAAACGGGGCGGGAACACTGAAGCTTTCTTT. Encoded protein: CAWSKRGGNTEAFF.

J is TRBJ1-1 and V is TRBV11-2; D unclear. CDR1 and CDR2 from the germline V gene are SGHAT and FQNNGV. The CDR3 consists of 14 residues. The V end was cut by 1 base, the J end by 1 base, with 7 bases between. This CDR3 reads CASSLGLGNTEAFF. The CDR3 DNA follows: TGTGCCAGCAGCTTAGGCCTGGGGAACACTGAAGCTTTCTTT. Complete variable domain (other parts from reference TRBV11-2 and TRBJ1-1): EAGVAQSPRYKIIEKRQSVAFWCNPISGHATLYWYQQILGQGPKLLIQFQNNGVVDDSQLPKDRFSAERLKGVDSTLKIQPAKLEDSAVYLCASSLGLGNTEAFFGQGTRLTVV.

This rearrangement joins TRBV2 to TRBJ2-7; D is possibly TRBD2 (7 bases). V was shortened by 11 bases and J by 3 bases, with 23 bases between the two germline ends. The germline V gene has CDR1 SNHLY and CDR2 FYNNEI. The length of the CDR3 is 15 residues. The chain's CDR3 is CAGTPGGSRVYEQYF. The CDR3 nucleotides are TGTGCCGGCACCCCGGGGGGCTCTAGAGTCTACGAGCAGTACTTC.

The genes are TRBV29-1 and TRBJ2-1; D gene uncertain. The CDR3 consists of 12 residues. In germline, CDR1 is SQVTM, CDR2 ANQGSEA. V was pared by 4 bases and J by 9 bases, with 13 bases between. CDR3 amino acids: CSVVKTNGEQFF. CDR3 sequence (DNA): TGCAGCGTTGTAAAAACTAACGGTGAGCAGTTCTTC.

This clone was seen once. The chain combines TRBV29-1 with TRBJ2-7, with D unclear. This CDR3 contains 11 residues. CDR1 and CDR2 from the germline V gene are SQVTM and ANQGSEA. The V end lost 3 bases, the J end lost 4 bases, and 7 bases lay between the germline ends. The CDR3 coding sequence is TGCAGCGTTGAGGAGACGTACGAGCAGTACTTC. Residues: CSVEETYEQYF.

Only one count was recorded for this clone. The V gene is TRBV6-6, the J gene TRBJ1-5; 9 bases line up with TRBD1. The germline gives CDR1 MNHNY, CDR2 SVGAGI (reference sequence). Losses at the gene ends were 1 base for V and 9 bases for J; bases not matched to a gene: 10. This CDR3 has 16 residues. This chain's CDR3 is CASSYWMGQGLGPQHF. Here the CDR3 DNA reads TGTGCCAGCAGTTACTGGATGGGACAGGGTTTGGGGCCCCAGCATTTT.

V gene TRBV7-9 combines with J gene TRBJ1-3; D gene uncertain. The V and J ends lost 4 bases and 1 base respectively, with 11 bases between them. CDR1 is SEHNR and CDR2 is FQNEAQ in the germline V gene (reference sequence). The CDR3 runs to 15 residues. This CDR3 reads CASSYGEGSGNTIYF. The CDR3 nucleotides are TGTGCCAGCAGCTACGGGGAGGGTTCTGGAAACACCATATATTTT.

V usage is TRBV6-1 and J usage is TRBJ2-5, with D possibly TRBD2 on 5 matching bases. The CDR3 length is 15 residues. V lost 8 bases and J lost 2, with 18 bases in between. Germline V gives CDR1 MNHNS, CDR2 SASEGT. CDR3 bases: TGTGCCAGCTCCCGGGGTAGCCTAGGGCAAGAGACCCAGTACTTC. Protein sequence: CASSRGSLGQETQYF.

The chain is built from TRBV6-1 and TRBJ2-7; D might be TRBD2 (5 bases). Trimming left V 4 bases short and J 3 bases short, with 13 bases between. Germline V gene data show CDR1 as MNHNS and CDR2 as SASEGT. This CDR3 is 14 amino acids long. The CDR3 spells CASSGGSVGYEQYF. Here the CDR3 DNA reads TGTGCCAGCAGTGGAGGGTCCGTCGGCTACGAGCAGTACTTC.

V gene TRBV11-3 combines with J gene TRBJ2-2; 9 bases are shared with TRBD1. CDR1 is SGHNT, CDR2 YENEEA, per germline. Losses at the gene ends were 4 bases for V and 5 bases for J; bases not matched to a gene: 5. The CDR3 is 15 residues long. In DNA, the CDR3 is TGTGCCAGCAGCTCAGGGACAGGGCCGACCGGGGAGCTGTTTTTT. Its protein product is CASSSGTGPTGELFF.

V is TRBV2 and J is TRBJ2-7, with 8 bases matching TRBD1. This CDR3 spans 12 amino acids. Germline lookup yields CDR1 SNHLY and CDR2 FYNNEI. Trimming took 7 bases from V and 9 from J; bases not matched to a gene: 8. The CDR3 spells CASIGQGGGQYF. DNA for the CDR3: TGTGCCAGCATCGGACAGGGAGGAGGGCAGTACTTC.

The chain joins TRBV7-2 to TRBJ2-7; D is unclear. Germline CDR1 and CDR2: SGHTA and FQGNSA. This CDR3 region has 15 residues. The germline V and J ends were trimmed by 2 bases and 2 bases, with 13 bases remaining between them. The CDR3 region is CASSLIRAGAYEQYF. CDR3 bases: TGTGCCAGCAGCTTAATCCGGGCAGGAGCCTACGAGCAGTACTTC.

The V gene is TRBV5-1, the J gene TRBJ1-4; 8 positions agree with TRBD1. Germline V gene sequence: CDR1 SGHRS, CDR2 YFSETQ. The ends lost 1 base at V and 6 bases at J; junction bases unmatched: 11. The CDR3 has 17 residues. This CDR3 is CASSLSSDRVGDEKLFF. The CDR3, as DNA: TGCGCCAGCAGCTTGTCCTCGGACAGGGTGGGGGATGAAAAACTGTTTTTT.

This clone was counted only a few times. The CDR3 sequence: CASSSGTGGTEAFF. CDR3 DNA sequence: TGTGCCAGTAGTTCCGGGACAGGGGGCACTGAAGCTTTCTTT. The chain carries TRBV19 and TRBJ1-1; 11 nucleotides align to TRBD1. The CDR3 spans 14 residues. The V segment lost 5 bases and the J segment 4 bases; nucleotides outside the gene matches: 3. Germline V gene data show CDR1 as LNHDA and CDR2 as SQIVND (reference sequence). Drawing the rest from reference TRBV19 and TRBJ1-1, the complete variable domain is DGGITQSPKYLFRKEGQNVTLSCEQNLNHDAMYWYRQDPGQGLRLIYYSQIVNDFQKGDIAEGYSVSREKKESFPLTVTSAQKNPTAFYLCASSSGTGGTEAFFGQGTRLTVV.

This sequence joins TRBV30 and TRBJ1-2, with TRBD1 matching over 11 bases. With 0 bases clipped from V and 5 bases from J, the junction kept 8 bases outside the gene matches. Germline V gives CDR1 GTSNPN, CDR2 SVGIG (reference sequence). CDR3 length equals 16 residues. In DNA, the CDR3 is TGTGCCTGGAGTGTACGGGGGACAGGGGGGAGGTATGGCTACACCTTC. Translating gives CAWSVRGTGGRYGYTF.

The table lists this clone with a few counts. The CDR3 spells CASSPSGTGISPLHF. CDR3 coding DNA: TGTGCCAGCAGTCCCTCGGGGACAGGGATTTCACCCCTCCACTTT. The J gene is TRBJ1-6, the V gene TRBV6-5; 9 nucleotides line up with TRBD1. Looked up from germline, CDR1 is MNHEY and CDR2 is SVGAGI. The CDR3 sequence is 15 residues long. V was pared by 5 bases and J by 9 bases, with 8 bases of the junction left unmatched.

The V gene is TRBV5-1, the J gene TRBJ1-1, with a weak D call TRBD1 (5 bases). Germline CDR1 and CDR2: SGHRS and YFSETQ. Deletions cut 4 bases from V and 1 base from J, with 11 bases between. CDR3 length: 14 residues. CDR3 amino acids: CASSRTGENTEAFF. CDR3 DNA: TGCGCCAGCAGCAGGACGGGGGAGAACACTGAAGCTTTCTTT.

The J gene is TRBJ1-1, the V gene TRBV19; TRBD1 might be the D (6 bases). This CDR3 has 14 residues. Per the germline V gene, CDR1 is LNHDA and CDR2 is SQIVND (reference sequence). Between the trimmed V and J ends, which lost 7 bases and 1 base, there was a span of 13 bases. The CDR3 sequence is CASNFRTENTEAFF. The CDR3 DNA reads TGTGCCAGTAATTTCAGGACAGAGAACACTGAAGCTTTCTTT.

V gene TRBV11-2 combines with J gene TRBJ2-5; D may be TRBD1 (5 bases). The CDR3 loop spans 14 amino acids. Deletions cut 4 bases from V and 5 bases from J, with 14 bases between. Germline V gene data show CDR1 as SGHAT and CDR2 as FQNNGV. CDR3 amino acids: CASSSLLGAETQYF. The DNA for the CDR3 is TGTGCCAGCAGCTCCCTCCTTGGGGCTGAGACCCAGTACTTC.

This chain connects TRBV19 to TRBJ1-4, with D perhaps TRBD1 (5 bases). The germline V gene encodes CDR1 LNHDA and CDR2 SQIVND (reference sequence). Trimming took off 3 bases at V and 3 bases at J, with 14 bases between the two ends. The CDR3 contains 16 residues. CDR3 bases: TGTGCCAGTAGTATCGGGAAGGACACCCCTAATGAAAAACTGTTTTTT. The encoded protein is CASSIGKDTPNEKLFF. Together with reference TRBV19 and TRBJ1-4, the CDR3 gives the full variable domain: DGGITQSPKYLFRKEGQNVTLSCEQNLNHDAMYWYRQDPGQGLRLIYYSQIVNDFQKGDIAEGYSVSREKKESFPLTVTSAQKNPTAFYLCASSIGKDTPNEKLFFGSGTQLSVL.

The chain carries TRBV9 and TRBJ2-2, with TRBD1 matching 8 bases. V was clipped by 4 bases and J by 2 bases; unmatched bases: 7. This CDR3 region has 16 residues. Germline CDR1 and CDR2: SGDLS and YYNGEE. The CDR3 DNA sequence: TGTGCCAGCAGCCCTCGGGACAGGTACAACACCGGGGAGCTGTTTTTT. The encoded protein is CASSPRDRYNTGELFF.

The chain has TRBV5-1 and TRBJ2-7; the match to TRBD1 covers 8 bases. The trim removed 3 bases at V and 5 bases at J, leaving 4 bases unmatched. There are 13 residues in the CDR3. Germline CDR1 and CDR2: SGHRS and YFSETQ. In nucleotides, the CDR3 is TGCGCCAGCAGCTCGGGACAGGCTCACGAGCAGTACTTC. It specifies CASSSGQAHEQYF.

The V gene is TRBV5-6, the J gene TRBJ2-4, with unresolved D. The CDR3 length is 17 residues. Trimming cost V 0 bases and J 0 bases, with 13 bases left between them. Germline lookup yields CDR1 SGHDT and CDR2 YYEEEE. CDR3 sequence: CASSLAKKGVAKNIQYF. The CDR3 DNA follows: TGTGCCAGCAGCTTGGCCAAGAAAGGAGTAGCCAAAAACATTCAGTACTTC.

V and J are TRBV15 and TRBJ2-3, with D tentatively TRBD2 (7 bases). Germline V lookup: CDR1 LNHNV, CDR2 YYDKDF (reference sequence). This CDR3 is built from 17 residues. The V gene lost 5 bases and the J gene lost 6 bases, with 24 bases spanning the gap. CDR3 sequence: CATSREAGAMGGDTQYF. CDR3 in DNA: TGTGCCACCAGCCGCGAGGCGGGGGCCATGGGGGGGGATACGCAGTATTTT.

The CDR3 is CASSLGYEQYF. CDR3 sequence (DNA): TGTGCCAGCAGCTTGGGCTACGAGCAGTACTTC. This rearrangement joins TRBV5-4 to TRBJ2-7; D is unresolved. The CDR3 length is 11 residues. V dropped 0 bases and J dropped 3 bases, with 1 base sitting between them. Germline V gives CDR1 SGHNT, CDR2 YYREEE (reference sequence). The variable domain in full, completed from reference TRBV5-4 and TRBJ2-7, reads ETGVTQSPTHLIKTRGQQVTLRCSSQSGHNTVSWYQQALGQGPQFIFQYYREEENGRGNFPPRFSGLQFPNYSSELNVNALELDDSALYLCASSLGYEQYFGPGTRLTVT.

The gene calls are TRBV6-5 and TRBJ2-2; the D gene is possibly TRBD2 (6 bases). There are 13 residues in the CDR3. CDR1 MNHEY and CDR2 SVGAGI come from the germline V gene. Trimming pared 7 bases from V and 5 bases from J, leaving 11 bases between. Here the CDR3 DNA reads TGTGCCAGCAACGGGGGAAAGACCGGGGAGCTGTTTTTT. Protein sequence: CASNGGKTGELFF.

In its sample, this clone was seen a few times. The rearrangement links TRBV7-3 to TRBJ2-5; either TRBD1 or TRBD2 may supply D (5 bases each). The CDR3 has 16 amino acids. V lost 3 bases and J 4 bases, leaving 18 bases between the germline ends. CDR1 and CDR2 (germline): SGHTA, FQGTGA. The CDR3 DNA follows: TGTGCCAGCAGCTTGCTTGGGAGCAGGGAAGGAGAGACCCAGTACTTC. It yields the protein CASSLLGSREGETQYF.

The CDR3 spells CASRSGGSYEQYF. The CDR3 region has the DNA TGTGCCAGCAGAAGCGGGGGGTCCTACGAGCAGTACTTC. The chain employs TRBV6-5 and TRBJ2-7, with 9 bases matching TRBD2. The CDR3 totals 13 residues. Losses at the gene ends were 6 bases for V and 1 base for J; bases not matched to a gene: 1. Per the germline V gene, CDR1 is MNHEY and CDR2 is SVGAGI.

Worth noting for this clone: Other DNA variants within this sample encode the same CDR3. This chain connects TRBV5-1 to TRBJ1-2, with D maybe TRBD1 (5 bases). Germline-derived CDR1 and CDR2 are SGHRS and YFSETQ. This CDR3 comprises 15 residues. Trimming stripped 0 bases from V and 8 bases from J, with 17 bases between. The CDR3 DNA reads TGCGCCAGCAGCTTGGTTTGGGGAGGGGAACGAGGCTACACCTTC. Amino acid sequence: CASSLVWGGERGYTF.

This clone was found a few times. The CDR3, as DNA: TGCGCCAGCAGCCCTCAGGGAGTAGCGGGGAGCACCGGGGAGCTGTTTTTT. Amino acid sequence: CASSPQGVAGSTGELFF. This rearrangement joins TRBV5-1 to TRBJ2-2; 8 bases align to TRBD2. Germline V gene data show CDR1 as SGHRS and CDR2 as YFSETQ. CDR3 length: 17 amino acids. J was trimmed by 4 bases and V by 4 bases; bases with no gene match: 12. Filled out from reference TRBV5-1 and TRBJ2-2, the complete variable domain reads KAGVTQTPRYLIKTRGQQVTLSCSPISGHRSVSWYQQTPGQGLQFLFEYFSETQRNKGNFPGRFSGRQFSNSRSEMNVSTLELGDSALYLCASSPQGVAGSTGELFFGEGSRLTVL.

The rearrangement joins TRBV9 to TRBJ2-2; D is unclear. The germline V gene encodes CDR1 SGDLS and CDR2 YYNGEE. Trimming took 0 bases from V and 0 from J, leaving 12 bases between them. This CDR3 spans 17 amino acids. CDR3 nucleotide sequence: TGTGCCAGCAGCGTAGATCGAGGTAGACCGAACACCGGGGAGCTGTTTTTT. Its protein product is CASSVDRGRPNTGELFF.

The chain uses TRBV19 and TRBJ2-7; 8 bases align to TRBD1. The CDR3 is 14 amino acids. In germline, CDR1 is LNHDA, CDR2 SQIVND (reference sequence). V shed 8 bases and J 3 bases; nucleotides not matched to a gene: 9. Here the CDR3 DNA reads TGTGCCAGTTCGTCTGGACAGGGCGGCTACGAGCAGTACTTC. This gives the protein CASSSGQGGYEQYF.